These T cell receptor beta chains were read from a single sample in a study of cytomegalovirus exposure and HLA in healthy donors. Generated by immunoSEQ multiplex PCR, the TCRdb table keeps only in-frame clones and is missing some. The profile shows some 160,000 clones, around three quarters of them singletons. The specimen sequenced was PBMCs. These receptors all come from a man between 40 and 49 years old in good health and CMV-seronegative. Both conserved end residues are part of each CDR3. D genes are given only for firm matches. Clone size, where shown, is once, few, many, or a class for clones that have expanded.

CDR3nt: TGTGCCAGCAACGGCGGGAGCGTCTCCTACGAGCAGTACTTC
CDR3aa: CASNGGSVSYEQYF
v_gene: TRBV2
j_gene: TRBJ2-7
len: 14
abundance: .
d_gene: TRBD2

CDR3nt: TGTGCCAGCAGCTTGTTTAGCGGGGAGACCCAGTACTTC
CDR3aa: CASSLFSGETQYF
v_gene: TRBV5-4
j_gene: TRBJ2-5
len: 13
abundance: .
d_gene: TRBD2

CDR3nt: TGTGCCAGCAGCCGGGACAGCCAACCTAACTATGGCTACACCTTC
CDR3aa: CASSRDSQPNYGYTF
v_gene: TRBV2
j_gene: TRBJ1-2
len: 15
abundance: .
d_gene: TRBD1

CDR3nt: TGTGCCAGCAGCGTGGGGGCAACAGGAGCCTACGAGCAGTACTTC
CDR3aa: CASSVGATGAYEQYF
v_gene: TRBV9
j_gene: TRBJ2-7
len: 15
abundance: .
d_gene: .

CDR3nt: TGTGCCAGCAAAGGACTCCTGTCTATCAATGAGCAGTTCTTC
CDR3aa: CASKGLLSINEQFF
v_gene: TRBV2
j_gene: TRBJ2-1
len: 14
abundance: .
d_gene: .

CDR3nt: TGTGCCAGCAGCCTAGGGACTAGCGGGAGCTACGAGCAGTACTTC
CDR3aa: CASSLGTSGSYEQYF
v_gene: TRBV11-2
j_gene: TRBJ2-7
len: 15
abundance: .
d_gene: TRBD2

CDR3nt: TGTGCCAGCAGTTCCCTGGGTAGCGGGAGGCCCGGGGAGCTGTTTTTT
CDR3aa: CASSSLGSGRPGELFF
v_gene: TRBV28
j_gene: TRBJ2-2
len: 16
abundance: .
d_gene: TRBD2

CDR3nt: TGTGCCAGCAGTTTATTGAGGGGGCACACCTACGAGCAGTACTTC
CDR3aa: CASSLLRGHTYEQYF
v_gene: TRBV27
j_gene: TRBJ2-7
len: 15
abundance: .
d_gene: TRBD1

CDR3nt: TGTGCCAGCAGCTTCCGGGACATAGATGAAAAACTGTTTTTT
CDR3aa: CASSFRDIDEKLFF
v_gene: TRBV13
j_gene: TRBJ1-4
len: 14
abundance: .
d_gene: .

CDR3nt: TGTGCCAGTAGTACCTCAGAGGGCCGTGGCACCTTC
CDR3aa: CASSTSEGRGTF
v_gene: TRBV19
j_gene: TRBJ1-2
len: 12
abundance: .
d_gene: .

CDR3nt: TGTGCCAGCAGTTACTCGAACGGGAACACTGAAGCTTTCTTT
CDR3aa: CASSYSNGNTEAFF
v_gene: TRBV6-5
j_gene: TRBJ1-1
len: 14
abundance: .
d_gene: .

CDR3nt: TGTGCCAGCAGCTTATATCCGTGGGCCGAGCAGTACTTC
CDR3aa: CASSLYPWAEQYF
v_gene: TRBV11-3
j_gene: TRBJ2-7
len: 13
abundance: few
d_gene: .

CDR3nt: TGTGCCAGCAGCCCGTCGGGGGAGCAGTACTTC
CDR3aa: CASSPSGEQYF
v_gene: TRBV5-5
j_gene: TRBJ2-7
len: 11
abundance: .
d_gene: .

CDR3nt: TGTGCCAGCAGCTTAGCAGACTCCGGGACTAGCGGGGGATCATATGAGCAGTTCTTC
CDR3aa: CASSLADSGTSGGSYEQFF
v_gene: TRBV7-6
j_gene: TRBJ2-1
len: 19
abundance: .
d_gene: TRBD2

CDR3nt: TGTGCCATCAGTTCAGGGCCAACCTACGAGCAGTACTTC
CDR3aa: CAISSGPTYEQYF
v_gene: TRBV10-3
j_gene: TRBJ2-7
len: 13
abundance: .
d_gene: .

CDR3nt: TGCGCCAGCAGCAACCTAGCGGGGTATATCACAGATACGCAGTATTTT
CDR3aa: CASSNLAGYITDTQYF
v_gene: TRBV4-3
j_gene: TRBJ2-3
len: 16
abundance: .
d_gene: TRBD2

CDR3nt: TGTGCCATCAGTGATAATACACGCAATCAGCCCCAGCATTTT
CDR3aa: CAISDNTRNQPQHF
v_gene: TRBV10-3
j_gene: TRBJ1-5
len: 14
abundance: .
d_gene: .

CDR3nt: TGTGCCAGCAGCTTGGATTCCGGGACAGGACGAAACACCATATATTTT
CDR3aa: CASSLDSGTGRNTIYF
v_gene: TRBV5-4
j_gene: TRBJ1-3
len: 16
abundance: .
d_gene: TRBD1

CDR3nt: TGTGCCAGCAGTTGGCGGGGGGGCCGGGACGAGCAGTACTTC
CDR3aa: CASSWRGGRDEQYF
v_gene: TRBV6-6
j_gene: TRBJ2-7
len: 14
abundance: .
d_gene: TRBD2

CDR3nt: TGTGCCAGCAGCCCGGTAGACAGGGTGGACACCGGGGAGCTGTTTTTT
CDR3aa: CASSPVDRVDTGELFF
v_gene: TRBV5-6
j_gene: TRBJ2-2
len: 16
abundance: .
d_gene: TRBD1

CDR3nt: TGTGCCAGTAGACGACTAGCGGGAGTTCGGGAGACCCAGTACTTC
CDR3aa: CASRRLAGVRETQYF
v_gene: TRBV19
j_gene: TRBJ2-5
len: 15
abundance: .
d_gene: TRBD2

CDR3nt: TGTGCCATCAGTGACTCAGGGGCCGGCGGGGAGCTGTTTTTT
CDR3aa: CAISDSGAGGELFF
v_gene: TRBV10-3
j_gene: TRBJ2-2
len: 14
abundance: medium-sized
d_gene: .

CDR3nt: TGCGCCAGCAGCTTAACCAGGACAGGGAAGGAAGGCTACCCCTTC
CDR3aa: CASSLTRTGKEGYPF
v_gene: TRBV5-1
j_gene: TRBJ1-2
len: 15
abundance: .
d_gene: TRBD1